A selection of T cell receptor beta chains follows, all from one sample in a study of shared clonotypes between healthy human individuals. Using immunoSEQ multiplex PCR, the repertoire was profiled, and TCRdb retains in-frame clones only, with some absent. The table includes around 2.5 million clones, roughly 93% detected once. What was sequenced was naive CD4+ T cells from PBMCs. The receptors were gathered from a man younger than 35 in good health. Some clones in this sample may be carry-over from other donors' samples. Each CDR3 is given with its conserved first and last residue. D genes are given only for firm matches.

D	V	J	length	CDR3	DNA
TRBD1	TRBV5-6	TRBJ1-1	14	CASSTTGKYTEAFF	TGTGCCAGCAGCACGACAGGGAAATACACTGAAGCTTTCTTT
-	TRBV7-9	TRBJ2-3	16	CASSKEGQTSTDTQYF	TGTGCCAGCAGCAAAGAAGGACAGACTAGCACAGATACGCAGTATTTT
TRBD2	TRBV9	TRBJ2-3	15	CASREGLADPDTQYF	TGTGCCAGCAGAGAGGGACTAGCGGATCCAGATACGCAGTATTTT
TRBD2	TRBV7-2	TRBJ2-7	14	CASSSTASGRKQYF	TGTGCCAGCAGCTCAACCGCTAGCGGGAGAAAGCAGTACTTC
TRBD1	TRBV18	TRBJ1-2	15	CASSPGGQGTYGYTF	TGTGCCAGCTCACCGGGGGGACAGGGAACCTATGGCTACACCTTC
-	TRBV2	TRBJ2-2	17	CASSEERLVSDTGELFF	TGTGCCAGCAGTGAAGAAAGGCTAGTAAGCGATACCGGGGAGCTGTTTTTT
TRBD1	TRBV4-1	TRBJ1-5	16	CASSQVPQGANQPQHF	TGCGCCAGCAGCCAAGTCCCCCAGGGGGCTAATCAGCCCCAGCATTTT
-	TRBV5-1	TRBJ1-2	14	CASSLTPLRNGYTF	TGCGCCAGCAGCTTAACACCGCTAAGGAATGGCTACACCTTC
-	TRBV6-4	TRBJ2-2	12	CASSGNSGELFF	TGTGCCAGCAGTGGGAATAGCGGGGAGCTGTTTTTT
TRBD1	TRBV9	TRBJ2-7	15	CASSPRGDRYDEQYF	TGTGCCAGCAGCCCCCGAGGGGACAGATACGACGAGCAGTACTTC
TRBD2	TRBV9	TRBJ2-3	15	CASSVVAGRTDTQYF	TGTGCCAGCAGCGTAGTAGCGGGGCGCACAGATACGCAGTATTTT